This record covers a single T cell receptor (beta chain). The target antigen is unknown. The CDR3 runs to 14 residues. Germline values: CDR1 SGDLS, CDR2 YYNGEE. The V end was cut by 5 bases, the J end by 2 bases, with 11 bases between. The entry originates in a study of shared clonotypes between healthy human individuals. Findings of the study overall: Across subsets, estimated richness was generally greater for naive than for memory populations. Researchers sampled only blood; tissue repertoires likely differ.

In the CD4+ fraction, cells were divided into CD45RA+ naive and CD45RA-negative memory subsets. Each sorted subset replicate got 200 ng genomic DNA, roughly 30,000 genomes. Clones were sequenced by immunoSEQ multiplex PCR, and TCRdb holds only the in-frame ones, with some missing. The sample has approximately 320,000 clones, under 80% seen once. The source is a man aged 25-45 years in good health. The V gene is TRBV9, the J gene TRBJ1-3; D is uncertain. The specimen was memory CD4+ T cells sorted from blood. Sample subset: CD45RA-negative fraction. The CDR3 reads CASSAGLAGNTIYF. The CDR3 nucleotides read TGTGCCAGCAGTGCGGGTCTTGCTGGAAACACCATATATTTT.